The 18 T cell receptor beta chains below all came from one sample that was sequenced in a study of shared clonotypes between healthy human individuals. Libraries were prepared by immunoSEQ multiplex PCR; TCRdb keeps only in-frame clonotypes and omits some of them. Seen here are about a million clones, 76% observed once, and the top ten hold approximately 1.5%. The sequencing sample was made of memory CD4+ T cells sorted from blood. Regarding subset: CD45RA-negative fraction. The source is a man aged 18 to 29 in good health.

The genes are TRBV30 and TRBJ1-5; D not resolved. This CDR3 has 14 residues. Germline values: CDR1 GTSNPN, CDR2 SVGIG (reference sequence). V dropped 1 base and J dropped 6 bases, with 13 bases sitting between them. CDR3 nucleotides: TGTGCCTGGAGTGCGGTAGCGGGAGGTCAGCCCCAGCATTTT. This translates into CAWSAVAGGQPQHF. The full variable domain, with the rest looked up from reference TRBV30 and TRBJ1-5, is SQTIHQWPATLVQPVGSPLSLECTVEGTSNPNLYWYRQAAGRGLQLLFYSVGIGQISSEVPQNLSASRPQDRQFILSSKKLLLSDSGFYLCAWSAVAGGQPQHFGDGTRLSIL.

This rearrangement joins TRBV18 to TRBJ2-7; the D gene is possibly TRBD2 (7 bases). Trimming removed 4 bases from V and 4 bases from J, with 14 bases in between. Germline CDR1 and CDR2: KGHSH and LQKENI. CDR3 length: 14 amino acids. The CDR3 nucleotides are TGTGCCAGCTCACTGGGGGCGCGGGGGTACGAGCAGTACTTC. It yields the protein CASSLGARGYEQYF.

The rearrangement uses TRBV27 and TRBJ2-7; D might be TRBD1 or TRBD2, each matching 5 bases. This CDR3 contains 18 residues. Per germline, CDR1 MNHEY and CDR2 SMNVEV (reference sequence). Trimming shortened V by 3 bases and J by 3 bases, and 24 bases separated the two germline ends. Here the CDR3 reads CASSFSRANRDLRYEQYF. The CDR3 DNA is TGTGCCAGCAGTTTTTCACGGGCGAACCGGGACCTTCGCTACGAGCAGTACTTC.

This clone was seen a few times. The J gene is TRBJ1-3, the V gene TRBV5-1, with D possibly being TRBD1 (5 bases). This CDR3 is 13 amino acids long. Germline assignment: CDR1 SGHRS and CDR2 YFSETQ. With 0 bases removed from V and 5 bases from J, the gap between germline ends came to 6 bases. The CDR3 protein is CASSLGGRNTIYF. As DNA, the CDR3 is TGCGCCAGCAGCTTGGGGGGGAGAAACACCATATATTTT. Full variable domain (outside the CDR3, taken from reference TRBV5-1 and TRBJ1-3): KAGVTQTPRYLIKTRGQQVTLSCSPISGHRSVSWYQQTPGQGLQFLFEYFSETQRNKGNFPGRFSGRQFSNSRSEMNVSTLELGDSALYLCASSLGGRNTIYFGEGSWLTVV.

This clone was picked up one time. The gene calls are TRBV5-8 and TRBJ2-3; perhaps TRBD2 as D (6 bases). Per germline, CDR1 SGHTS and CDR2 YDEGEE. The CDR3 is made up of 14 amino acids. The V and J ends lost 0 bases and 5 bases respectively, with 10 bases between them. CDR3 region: CASSLVVGGDTQYF. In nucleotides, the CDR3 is TGTGCCAGCAGCTTGGTTGTGGGGGGAGATACGCAGTATTTT.

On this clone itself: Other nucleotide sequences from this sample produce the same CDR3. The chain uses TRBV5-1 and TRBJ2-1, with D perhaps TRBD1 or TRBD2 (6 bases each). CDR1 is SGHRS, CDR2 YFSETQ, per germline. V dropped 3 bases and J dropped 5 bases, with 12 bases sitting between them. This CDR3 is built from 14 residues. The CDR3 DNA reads TGCGCCAGCAGCTCCGGGGGCCAGAACAATGAGCAGTTCTTC. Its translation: CASSSGGQNNEQFF.

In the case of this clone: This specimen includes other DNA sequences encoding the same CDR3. The CDR3 here is CASSPPGQGYEQYF. CDR3 DNA sequence: TGCGCCAGCAGCCCACCGGGACAGGGGTACGAGCAGTACTTC. V gene TRBV5-1 combines with J gene TRBJ2-7, with TRBD1 matching over 10 bases. This CDR3 has 14 residues. The trim removed 4 bases at V and 4 bases at J, leaving 5 bases unmatched. Per germline, CDR1 SGHRS and CDR2 YFSETQ.

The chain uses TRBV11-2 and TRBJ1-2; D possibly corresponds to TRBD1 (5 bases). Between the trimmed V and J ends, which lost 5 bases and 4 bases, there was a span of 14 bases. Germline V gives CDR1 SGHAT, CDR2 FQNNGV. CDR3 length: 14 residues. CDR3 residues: CASSLSQGSYGYTF. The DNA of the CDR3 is TGTGCCAGCAGCCTATCCCAGGGTAGCTATGGCTACACCTTC.

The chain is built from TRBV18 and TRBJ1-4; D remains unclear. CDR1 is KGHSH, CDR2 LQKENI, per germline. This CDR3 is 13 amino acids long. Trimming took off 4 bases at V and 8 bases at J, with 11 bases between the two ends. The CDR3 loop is CASSRGSGEKLFF. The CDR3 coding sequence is TGTGCCAGCTCACGTGGATCCGGCGAAAAACTGTTTTTT.

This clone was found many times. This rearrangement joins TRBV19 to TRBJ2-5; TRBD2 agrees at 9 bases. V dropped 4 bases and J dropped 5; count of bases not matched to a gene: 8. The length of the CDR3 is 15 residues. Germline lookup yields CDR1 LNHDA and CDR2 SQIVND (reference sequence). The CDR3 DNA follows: TGTGCCAGTAGTAGTGGGACTAGCAGAGCGGAGACCCAGTACTTC. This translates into CASSSGTSRAETQYF.

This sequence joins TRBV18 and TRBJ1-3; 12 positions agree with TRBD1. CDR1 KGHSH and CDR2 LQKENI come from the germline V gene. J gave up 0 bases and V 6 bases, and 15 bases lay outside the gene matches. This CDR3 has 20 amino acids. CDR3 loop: CASSPKPGQGAPSSGNTIYF. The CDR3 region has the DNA TGTGCCAGCTCGCCGAAACCGGGACAGGGGGCACCTAGCTCTGGAAACACCATATATTTT.

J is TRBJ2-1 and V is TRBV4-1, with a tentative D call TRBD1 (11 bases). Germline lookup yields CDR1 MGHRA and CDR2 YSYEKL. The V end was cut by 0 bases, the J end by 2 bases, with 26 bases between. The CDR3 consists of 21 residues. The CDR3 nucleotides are TGCGCCAGCAGCCAAGAAGGGACAGGGGGAGTAGCGGGGGGCCCCTACAATGAGCAGTTCTTC. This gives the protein CASSQEGTGGVAGGPYNEQFF.

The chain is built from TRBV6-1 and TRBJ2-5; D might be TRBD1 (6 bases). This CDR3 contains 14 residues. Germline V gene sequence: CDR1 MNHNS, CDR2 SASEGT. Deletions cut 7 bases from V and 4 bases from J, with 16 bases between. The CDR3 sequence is CASKGSRGPETQYF. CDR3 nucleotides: TGTGCCAGCAAAGGTAGCAGGGGTCCAGAGACCCAGTACTTC.

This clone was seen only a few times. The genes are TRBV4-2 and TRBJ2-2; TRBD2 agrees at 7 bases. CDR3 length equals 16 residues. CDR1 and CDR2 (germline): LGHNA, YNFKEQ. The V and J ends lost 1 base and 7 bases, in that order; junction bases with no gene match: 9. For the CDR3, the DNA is TGTGCCAGCAGCCAAGGGTTCGGCGGGGGTTACGGGGAGCTGTTTTTT. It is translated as CASSQGFGGGYGELFF.

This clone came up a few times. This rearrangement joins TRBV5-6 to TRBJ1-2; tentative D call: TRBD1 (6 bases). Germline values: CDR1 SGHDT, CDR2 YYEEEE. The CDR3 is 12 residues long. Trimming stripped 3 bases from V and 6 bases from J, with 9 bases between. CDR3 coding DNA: TGTGCCAGCAGCTCCTCAGGGGATGGCTACACCTTC. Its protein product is CASSSSGDGYTF.

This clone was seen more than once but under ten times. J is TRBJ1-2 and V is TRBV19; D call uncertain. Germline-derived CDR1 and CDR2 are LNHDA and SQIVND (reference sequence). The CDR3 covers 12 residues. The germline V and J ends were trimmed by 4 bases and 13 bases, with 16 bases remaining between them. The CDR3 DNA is TGTGCCAGTAGTACCATTGGGTCTTTCGGCACCTTC. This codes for CASSTIGSFGTF.

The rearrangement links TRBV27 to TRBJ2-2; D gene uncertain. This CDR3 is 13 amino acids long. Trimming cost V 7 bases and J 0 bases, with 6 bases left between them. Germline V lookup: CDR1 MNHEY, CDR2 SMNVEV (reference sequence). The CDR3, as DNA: TGTGCCAGCAACGGGCCGAACACCGGGGAGCTGTTTTTT. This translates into CASNGPNTGELFF.

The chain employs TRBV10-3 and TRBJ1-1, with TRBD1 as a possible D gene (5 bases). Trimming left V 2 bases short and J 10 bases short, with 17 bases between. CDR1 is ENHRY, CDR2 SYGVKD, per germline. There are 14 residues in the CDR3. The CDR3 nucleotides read TGTGCCATCAGTGAGAAAGACAGACTCTTTGGAGCTTTCTTT. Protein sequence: CAISEKDRLFGAFF.